The 23 T cell receptor beta chains below come from one sample, sequenced in a study of CD8 T cells in Susac syndrome. It was with random hexamers that 0.5 to 1 ug RNA was reverse transcribed. TCRdb ran MiXCR on the immunoSEQ multiplex PCR reads and lists one entry per CDR3 protein. The data show around 300,000 distinct CDR3 sequences, 89% seen once. Sequencing was carried out using CD8+ T cells from PBMCs. These receptors were collected from a human donor with multiple sclerosis.

The rearrangement uses TRBV11-2 and TRBJ2-2, with D maybe TRBD1 (6 bases). V shed 3 bases and J shed 1 base, with 12 bases lying between them. Germline values: CDR1 SGHAT, CDR2 FQNNGV. This CDR3 contains 16 residues. In DNA form, the CDR3 reads TGTGCCAGCAGCTTTCACCCGGGACAGAACACCGGGGAGCTGTTTTTT. Translating it yields CASSFHPGQNTGELFF.

This chain uses TRBV6-6 with TRBJ2-7, with D unclear. The ends were cut back, 4 bases at V and 4 bases at J, with 8 bases in the middle. The CDR3 is made up of 12 amino acids. Germline V gives CDR1 MNHNY, CDR2 SVGAGI (reference sequence). CDR3 region: CASSLSVYEQYF. DNA for the CDR3: TGTGCCAGCAGTTTAAGTGTGTACGAGCAGTACTTC.

The V gene is TRBV24-1, the J gene TRBJ1-2, with a possible D match to TRBD1 (6 bases). V was clipped by 4 bases and J by 6 bases, with 8 bases between them. This CDR3 region has 12 residues. Germline V lookup: CDR1 KGHDR, CDR2 SFDVKD. CDR3 loop: CATSEAGDGYTF. The CDR3 DNA is TGTGCCACCAGTGAGGCAGGGGATGGCTACACCTTC.

The chain is built from TRBV2 and TRBJ1-3; tentative D call: TRBD1 (5 bases). The CDR3 is 16 residues long. Germline V gene lookup returns CDR1 SNHLY and CDR2 FYNNEI. V dropped 6 bases and J dropped 3 bases, with 18 bases sitting between them. The CDR3 sequence is CASSLGTPAGGNTIYF. The CDR3 DNA reads as TGTGCCAGCAGCCTCGGGACGCCCGCAGGTGGAAACACCATATATTTT.

The chain is built from TRBV25-1 and TRBJ1-4; possible D gene TRBD1, 5 bases. V gave up 8 bases and J gave up 4 bases, with 11 bases separating them. CDR3 length equals 13 residues. Germline V gene data show CDR1 as MGHDK and CDR2 as SYGVNS. For the CDR3, the DNA is TGTGCCAGCTCGGGGACCAATAATGAAAAACTGTTTTTT. Its translation: CASSGTNNEKLFF.

The chain couples TRBV29-1 to TRBJ2-1; the D is unclear. This CDR3 spans 13 amino acids. The V end was cut by 3 bases, the J end by 1 base, with 7 bases between. CDR1 is SQVTM, CDR2 ANQGSEA, per germline. The CDR3 bases are TGCAGCGTTGAGAAGAGGTCCTACAATGAGCAGTTCTTC. As protein: CSVEKRSYNEQFF.

This clonotype was found once. V and J are TRBV7-8 and TRBJ2-2; perhaps D is TRBD1 or TRBD2 (6 bases each). V lost 2 bases, J lost 1 base, and 17 bases lay in between. The CDR3 runs to 18 residues. The V gene's germline CDR1 is SGHVS and CDR2 FQNEAQ. CDR3 loop: CASSLRLYGGENTGELFF. The CDR3 DNA sequence: TGTGCCAGCAGCTTAAGGTTATACGGGGGCGAGAACACCGGGGAGCTGTTTTTT.

V gene TRBV28 combines with J gene TRBJ2-5, with D possibly called TRBD1 or TRBD2 (5 bases each). CDR3 size: 15 residues. V gave up 3 bases and J gave up 0 bases, with 11 bases separating them. Looked up from germline, CDR1 is MDHEN and CDR2 is SYDVKM. The CDR3 sequence is CASSFEGSYQETQYF. DNA of the CDR3: TGTGCCAGCAGTTTTGAGGGGAGCTACCAAGAGACCCAGTACTTC.

The V call is TRBV19, the J call TRBJ2-2; no reliable D call. The CDR3 runs to 15 residues. V lost 3 bases and J lost 3, with 11 bases in between. Per the germline V gene, CDR1 is LNHDA and CDR2 is SQIVND (reference sequence). CDR3 DNA: TGTGCCAGTAGTATGACACCGGGCTACACCGGGGAGCTGTTTTTT. This codes for CASSMTPGYTGELFF.

The chain uses TRBV4-3 and TRBJ2-7; the D is unclear. CDR3 size: 14 residues. Germline V gene data show CDR1 as LGHNA and CDR2 as YSLEER. Between the trimmed V and J ends, which lost 3 bases and 2 bases, there was a span of 11 bases. As DNA, the CDR3 is TGCGCCAGCAGCCAGGGTTGGGGTCCCTACGAGCAGTACTTC. As protein: CASSQGWGPYEQYF.

The chain carries TRBV4-3 and TRBJ2-1, with D maybe TRBD2 (5 bases). The length of the CDR3 is 14 residues. V lost 2 bases and J lost 7, with 12 bases in between. CDR1 is LGHNA, CDR2 YSLEER, per germline. CDR3 sequence: CASSQSMDLNEQFF. Here the CDR3 DNA reads TGCGCCAGCAGCCAATCAATGGACTTAAATGAGCAGTTCTTC.

This sequence joins TRBV20-1 and TRBJ1-1; 10 bases agree with TRBD1. The J segment lost 4 bases and the V segment lost 6 bases, leaving 14 bases of the junction unmatched. Germline CDR1 is DFQATT and CDR2 is SNEGSKA (reference sequence). CDR3 length: 16 residues. This CDR3 reads CSAEAGTGDSGTEAFF. CDR3 nucleotides: TGCAGTGCCGAAGCTGGGACAGGGGATTCCGGCACTGAAGCTTTCTTT.

This chain joins TRBV6-1 and TRBJ2-7; no clear D gene. CDR3 length: 14 amino acids. Germline V gene data show CDR1 as MNHNS and CDR2 as SASEGT. V lost 10 bases to trimming and J lost 7 bases, with 23 bases between them. CDR3 DNA sequence: TGTGCCACCACCTCCGGCCCAGAGGCGGAGGAGCAGTACTTC. Residues: CATTSGPEAEEQYF.

This chain links TRBV7-3 with TRBJ2-2, with TRBD1 as a possible D gene (6 bases). V lost 5 bases and J 1 base, leaving 11 bases between the germline ends. Germline values: CDR1 SGHTA, CDR2 FQGTGA. The CDR3 has 15 amino acids. In DNA form, the CDR3 reads TGTGCCAGCAGCCCAGGGGTAGAGAACACCGGGGAGCTGTTTTTT. Protein: CASSPGVENTGELFF.

This chain joins TRBV12-3 or TRBV12-4 and TRBJ2-5; either TRBD1 or TRBD2 may supply D (6 bases each). V was clipped by 1 base and J by 5 bases, with 14 bases between them. This CDR3 spans 15 amino acids. CDR3 loop: CASSLVGGSAETQYF. The CDR3 DNA is TGTGCCAGCAGTTTAGTAGGGGGGAGCGCGGAGACCCAGTACTTC.

The gene calls are TRBV20-1 and TRBJ1-5; the match to TRBD1 covers 9 bases. The V and J ends lost 6 bases and 0 bases, in that order; junction bases with no gene match: 12. The CDR3 is made up of 17 amino acids. Germline V gene lookup returns CDR1 DFQATT and CDR2 SNEGSKA (reference sequence). The CDR3 protein is CSASDRGPLISNQPQHF. CDR3 DNA: TGCAGTGCCTCGGACAGGGGTCCCTTAATTAGCAATCAGCCCCAGCATTTT.

V gene TRBV19 combines with J gene TRBJ2-7, with TRBD2 matching 12 bases. From germline, CDR1 is LNHDA and CDR2 SQIVND (reference sequence). The trim removed 6 bases at V and 3 bases at J, leaving 6 bases unmatched. The CDR3 totals 15 residues. CDR3 protein: CASSHGLAGYYEQYF. The CDR3 DNA follows: TGTGCCAGTAGCCACGGACTAGCGGGATACTACGAGCAGTACTTC.

A remark on this clonotype: At one of its ends the junction is not consistent with the germline gene, which may arise from a read error. The V gene is TRBV7-7, the J gene TRBJ2-7, with 11 bases lining up with TRBD1. CDR1 and CDR2 (germline): SSHAT, FNYEAQ (reference sequence). CDR3 length equals 14 residues. The CDR3 loop is CASSPDRGHYEQYF. The CDR3 DNA sequence: TGTGCTAGCAGCCCGGACAGGGGGCACTACGAGCAGTACTTC.

V and J are TRBV5-5 and TRBJ2-7; D unresolved. Germline V CDR1 and CDR2: SGHKS, YYEKEE (reference sequence). Trimming left V 2 bases short and J 0 bases short, with 12 bases between. The CDR3 is made up of 15 amino acids. The DNA of the CDR3 is TGTGCCAGCAGCTTCGTGGGCGAAATCTCCTACGAGCAGTACTTC. Its translation: CASSFVGEISYEQYF.

The chain employs TRBV15 and TRBJ2-7; TRBD1 might be the D (5 bases). This CDR3 contains 16 residues. The germline CDR1 and CDR2 sequences are LNHNV and YYDKDF (reference sequence). V was clipped by 1 base and J by 0 bases, with 13 bases between them. The CDR3 region has the DNA TGTGCCACCAGCAGAGGAAGGGGTACGAGCTCCTACGAGCAGTACTTC. Translated: CATSRGRGTSSYEQYF.

V usage is TRBV14 and J usage is TRBJ2-1; D might be TRBD1 or TRBD2, each matching 6 bases. V was clipped by 7 bases and J by 10 bases, with 17 bases between them. Germline V lookup: CDR1 SGHDN, CDR2 FVKESK. The CDR3 loop spans 13 amino acids. The CDR3 coding sequence is TGTGCCAGCACCCTGTACGGGGGCGGGGAGCAGTTCTTC. Residues: CASTLYGGGEQFF.

The chain has TRBV30 and TRBJ1-5; D not certain. Trimming pared 1 base from V and 0 bases from J, leaving 10 bases between. Germline V gene sequence: CDR1 GTSNPN, CDR2 SVGIG (reference sequence). The CDR3 is 15 residues long. The chain's CDR3 is CAWSDPGDSNQPQHF. DNA of the CDR3: TGTGCCTGGAGTGACCCCGGGGATAGCAATCAGCCCCAGCATTTT.

This chain uses TRBV2 with TRBJ1-5; D is unclear. This CDR3 contains 14 residues. Germline-derived CDR1 and CDR2 are SNHLY and FYNNEI. V dropped 2 bases and J dropped 6 bases, with 11 bases sitting between them. The CDR3 nucleotides read TGTGCCAGCAGTGAATGGGCTGGGAGTCAGCCCCAGCATTTT. This codes for CASSEWAGSQPQHF.